This entry lists 32 T cell receptor beta chains sequenced from one sample in a study of blood T cell repertoires in COVID-19 (dated by TCRdb to 2018 to 2020). Receptors were amplified or captured by the immunoSEQ multiplex PCR assay. As stored in TCRdb, this immuneACCESS dataset retains in-frame rearrangements with V and J assigned. A fraction of the clones does not appear; measured against another copy, unresolved V genes explain less than half of the discrepancy, and the remainder lacks a known reason. The sample table shows fewer than 120,000 clones, and more than 75% are seen once. The ten biggest clones cover less than 4% of the sample. The sequencing sample was made of peripheral blood. All receptors derive from a woman aged 45-65 years with acute or convalescent COVID-19.

J is TRBJ2-5 and V is TRBV6-6; 8 bases map to TRBD1. Germline lookup yields CDR1 MNHNY and CDR2 SVGAGI (reference sequence). With V trimmed by 2 bases and J by 3 bases, 2 bases remained unmatched. This CDR3 region has 14 residues. The CDR3 here is CASSYGGQEETQYF. Here the CDR3 DNA reads TGTGCCAGCAGTTACGGGGGACAGGAAGAGACCCAGTACTTC.

V gene TRBV6-5 combines with J gene TRBJ1-2, with D possibly TRBD1 on 5 matching bases. Trimming took off 7 bases at V and 3 bases at J, with 15 bases between the two ends. In germline, CDR1 is MNHEY, CDR2 SVGAGI. The CDR3 contains 14 residues. CDR3 bases: TGTGCCAGCATCGACAGCATCTCCCACTATGGCTACACCTTC. Translation: CASIDSISHYGYTF.

The J gene is TRBJ2-5, the V gene TRBV5-1; TRBD2 agrees at 8 bases. The CDR3 totals 13 residues. V trimming: 5 bases; J trimming: 5 bases; junction bases outside the gene matches: 5. From germline, CDR1 is SGHRS and CDR2 YFSETQ. In nucleotides, the CDR3 is TGCGCCAGCAGAAGCGGGAGCGGGGAGACCCAGTACTTC. This encodes CASRSGSGETQYF.

The V call is TRBV2, the J call TRBJ1-2; tentative D call: TRBD1 (6 bases). The germline V and J ends were trimmed by 4 bases and 0 bases, with 6 bases remaining between them. This CDR3 spans 13 amino acids. Germline-derived CDR1 and CDR2 are SNHLY and FYNNEI. DNA of the CDR3: TGTGCCAGCAGTGGACAGGCTAACTATGGCTACACCTTC. This sequence encodes CASSGQANYGYTF.

The rearrangement joins TRBV11-2 to TRBJ1-2; 10 positions agree with TRBD1. There are 18 residues in the CDR3. Trimming cost V 1 base and J 7 bases; bases outside gene matches: 15. In germline, CDR1 is SGHAT, CDR2 FQNNGV. CDR3 protein: CASSLVATLGGTGVGYTF. The CDR3 DNA is TGTGCCAGCAGCTTAGTAGCTACCTTGGGGGGGACAGGGGTTGGCTACACCTTC.

The chain combines TRBV30 with TRBJ2-3, with TRBD2 matching 7 bases. Germline V gene data show CDR1 as GTSNPN and CDR2 as SVGIG (reference sequence). The CDR3 is 14 residues long. Unmatched junction bases numbered 5, after V lost 4 bases and J lost 1 base. The CDR3 bases are TGTGCCTGGACTGGACTAGGAGGCACAGATACGCAGTATTTT. This translates into CAWTGLGGTDTQYF.

This chain uses TRBV28 with TRBJ2-1, with 13 positions matching TRBD2. This CDR3 spans 14 amino acids. Trimming at V came to 6 bases and at J to 7 bases, leaving 3 bases not matched to a gene. Germline assignment: CDR1 MDHEN and CDR2 SYDVKM. CDR3 DNA: TGTGCCAGCAGACCGGGACTAGCGGGAAATGAGCAGTTCTTC. This translates into CASRPGLAGNEQFF.

This sequence joins TRBV5-1 and TRBJ1-2; D not certain. Looked up from germline, CDR1 is SGHRS and CDR2 is YFSETQ. V lost 0 bases and J 3 bases, leaving 6 bases between the germline ends. CDR3 length: 13 amino acids. The CDR3 DNA follows: TGCGCCAGCAGCTTGGGTCAGGACTATGGCTACACCTTC. Its translation is CASSLGQDYGYTF.

The gene calls are TRBV19 and TRBJ2-7; TRBD2 agrees at 9 bases. CDR1 LNHDA and CDR2 SQIVND come from the germline V gene (reference sequence). The CDR3 loop spans 15 amino acids. V was pared by 3 bases and J by 2 bases, with 5 bases of the junction left unmatched. DNA of the CDR3: TGTGCCAGTAGTATGGGCGGGAGGGGGCCCTACGAGCAGTACTTC. It translates to CASSMGGRGPYEQYF.

The chain combines TRBV10-3 with TRBJ1-1, with a weak D call TRBD1 (6 bases). The CDR3 extends over 14 amino acids. The V end lost 3 bases, the J end lost 1 base, and 9 bases lay between the germline ends. From germline, CDR1 is ENHRY and CDR2 SYGVKD. The CDR3 sequence: CAISDRTENTEAFF. CDR3 coding DNA: TGTGCCATCAGTGATAGGACAGAGAACACTGAAGCTTTCTTT.

This chain links TRBV7-2 with TRBJ2-1; TRBD2 is a possible D gene (6 bases). The germline V gene encodes CDR1 SGHTA and CDR2 FQGNSA. Trimming cost V 2 bases and J 2 bases, with 13 bases left between them. The CDR3 spans 16 residues. CDR3 coding DNA: TGTGCCAGCAGCTTACGCGGGACCGGCCCCTACAATGAGCAGTTCTTC. Its protein product is CASSLRGTGPYNEQFF.

This chain joins TRBV20-1 and TRBJ1-1, with 9 bases matching TRBD1. V lost 3 bases and J lost 7; bases outside the gene matches: 9. Germline V gives CDR1 DFQATT, CDR2 SNEGSKA (reference sequence). The length of the CDR3 is 14 residues. The CDR3 is CSASGTGPGDEAFF. The CDR3 nucleotides read TGCAGTGCTAGTGGGACAGGGCCTGGGGATGAAGCTTTCTTT.

J is TRBJ2-7 and V is TRBV4-2; 7 bases fit TRBD1. The V gene's germline CDR1 is LGHNA and CDR2 YNFKEQ. This CDR3 is 16 amino acids long. The ends lost 1 base at V and 0 bases at J; junction bases unmatched: 6. CDR3 region: CASSQGRTGSSYEQYF. Here the CDR3 DNA reads TGTGCCAGCAGCCAAGGTAGGACAGGCAGCTCCTACGAGCAGTACTTC.

V usage is TRBV5-1 and J usage is TRBJ2-5; 8 nucleotides line up with TRBD1. The ends lost 0 bases at V and 5 bases at J; junction bases unmatched: 3. There are 14 residues in the CDR3. Germline-derived CDR1 and CDR2 are SGHRS and YFSETQ. The CDR3 DNA sequence: TGCGCCAGCAGCTTGGCAGGGGGCGAGGAGACCCAGTACTTC. The encoded protein is CASSLAGGEETQYF.

This clone came up once. The chain links TRBV9 to TRBJ1-3; D uncertain. V shed 0 bases and J shed 0 bases, with 10 bases lying between them. The CDR3 covers 16 residues. From germline, CDR1 is SGDLS and CDR2 YYNGEE. CDR3 region: CASSVGPGNSGNTIYF. The CDR3 DNA is TGTGCCAGCAGCGTAGGCCCGGGTAACTCTGGAAACACCATATATTTT.

The J gene is TRBJ2-3, the V gene TRBV30; D possibly corresponds to TRBD1 (5 bases). Germline V gene data show CDR1 as GTSNPN and CDR2 as SVGIG (reference sequence). This CDR3 has 12 residues. V was trimmed by 6 bases and J by 0 bases, leaving 7 bases between them. CDR3 in DNA: TGTGCCTGCAGGGAAAGCACAGATACGCAGTATTTT. As protein: CACRESTDTQYF.

CDR3 bases: TGTGCCACCAGCAGAGGGGAGGCCCGCTCTGGAAACACCATATATTTT. Its protein product is CATSRGEARSGNTIYF. The chain combines TRBV15 with TRBJ1-3; D is ambiguous. The V end lost 1 base, the J end lost 0 bases, and 10 bases lay between the germline ends. Germline CDR1 is LNHNV and CDR2 is YYDKDF (reference sequence). CDR3 length equals 16 residues.

The CDR3 loop is CASGRSIGETQYF. CDR3 in DNA: TGTGCCAGCGGGAGGTCCATAGGGGAGACCCAGTACTTC. The chain carries TRBV6-5 and TRBJ2-5; a weak D match, TRBD2 (6 bases). The V and J ends lost 8 bases and 5 bases respectively, with 15 bases between them. The CDR3 spans 13 residues. Germline-derived CDR1 and CDR2 are MNHEY and SVGAGI.

This chain uses TRBV2 with TRBJ1-6; 9 nucleotides align to TRBD1. The trim removed 10 bases at V and 6 bases at J, leaving 13 bases unmatched. CDR3 size: 16 residues. Germline V gene sequence: CDR1 SNHLY, CDR2 FYNNEI. This CDR3 is CATLTGGEGFNSPLHF. Written as DNA, the CDR3 is TGTGCCACTTTAACAGGGGGCGAAGGTTTTAATTCACCCCTCCACTTT.

This clone was detected only once. V and J are TRBV24-1 and TRBJ2-2, with D uncertain. This CDR3 spans 14 amino acids. Germline CDR1 is KGHDR and CDR2 is SFDVKD. The V end lost 6 bases, the J end lost 1 base, and 8 bases lay between the germline ends. As DNA, the CDR3 is TGTGCCACCAGTACCGGTTTGAACACCGGGGAGCTGTTTTTT. It translates to CATSTGLNTGELFF.

The chain couples TRBV27 to TRBJ1-1, with TRBD1 as a possible D gene (6 bases). Looked up from germline, CDR1 is MNHEY and CDR2 is SMNVEV (reference sequence). The V end was cut by 4 bases, the J end by 1 base, with 10 bases between. The CDR3 consists of 14 residues. The CDR3 loop reads CASSWRRGNTEAFF. The CDR3, as DNA: TGTGCCAGCAGTTGGCGCAGGGGGAACACTGAAGCTTTCTTT.

The rearrangement links TRBV10-3 to TRBJ2-7; 9 positions match TRBD1. CDR1 is ENHRY and CDR2 is SYGVKD in the germline V gene. Trimming at V came to 3 bases and at J to 3 bases, leaving 6 bases not matched to a gene. The CDR3 is 15 amino acids. CDR3 amino acids: CAISDSGTGLYEQYF. The CDR3 coding sequence is TGTGCCATCAGTGACTCCGGGACAGGGCTCTACGAGCAGTACTTC.

This rearrangement joins TRBV5-1 to TRBJ1-1; no firm D call. Trimming took 3 bases from V and 5 from J, leaving 14 bases between them. The CDR3 consists of 14 residues. Germline V gene data show CDR1 as SGHRS and CDR2 as YFSETQ. The CDR3 DNA sequence: TGCGCCAGCAGCTCAGCGGGGTCGTGGACTGAAGCTTTCTTT. It yields the protein CASSSAGSWTEAFF.

The chain couples TRBV5-1 to TRBJ1-6, with unresolved D. The CDR3 has 15 residues. Germline assignment: CDR1 SGHRS and CDR2 YFSETQ. Deletions cut 0 bases from V and 2 bases from J, with 6 bases between. Here the CDR3 DNA reads TGCGCCAGCAGCTTGGGGCAGACCTATAATTCACCCCTCCACTTT. Translating gives CASSLGQTYNSPLHF.

This clone was recorded only once. V usage is TRBV6-5 and J usage is TRBJ2-5; 10 nucleotides line up with TRBD2. Trimming at V came to 9 bases and at J to 2 bases, leaving 9 bases not matched to a gene. The germline gives CDR1 MNHEY, CDR2 SVGAGI. This CDR3 spans 15 amino acids. The CDR3 region has the DNA TGTGCCAGTAGCAAAGGACTAGCGGTTCAAGAGACCCAGTACTTC. Translation gives CASSKGLAVQETQYF.

The V and J genes are TRBV28 and TRBJ2-7; 10 bases align to TRBD1. CDR1 and CDR2 from the germline V gene are MDHEN and SYDVKM. The CDR3 contains 13 residues. Trimming took 3 bases from V and 5 from J; bases not matched to a gene: 1. The CDR3 coding sequence is TGTGCCAGCAGTTTGGGGACAGGGGACGAGCAGTACTTC. As protein: CASSLGTGDEQYF.

J is TRBJ2-1 and V is TRBV5-4; TRBD2 is a possible D gene (6 bases). The germline V and J ends were trimmed by 0 bases and 2 bases, with 6 bases remaining between them. The germline V gene has CDR1 SGHNT and CDR2 YYREEE (reference sequence). This CDR3 has 14 residues. The CDR3, as DNA: TGTGCCAGCAGCTTGGGGGGGGCCTACAATGAGCAGTTCTTC. This sequence encodes CASSLGGAYNEQFF.

This sequence joins TRBV2 and TRBJ2-3; 10 nucleotides line up with TRBD1. The CDR3 consists of 16 residues. V was pared by 4 bases and J by 0 bases, with 4 bases of the junction left unmatched. Germline loops: CDR1 SNHLY, CDR2 FYNNEI. Here the CDR3 reads CASSGRTGGSTDTQYF. Written as DNA, the CDR3 is TGTGCCAGCAGTGGAAGGACAGGGGGTAGCACAGATACGCAGTATTTT.

The chain couples TRBV28 to TRBJ2-7, with D uncertain. The CDR3 extends over 12 amino acids. CDR1 is MDHEN and CDR2 is SYDVKM in the germline V gene. Trimming left V 3 bases short and J 6 bases short, with 9 bases between. The CDR3 reads CASSLLTSEQYF. CDR3 in DNA: TGTGCCAGCAGTTTGCTGACAAGCGAGCAGTACTTC.

This chain connects TRBV6-6 to TRBJ1-2; a possible D gene is TRBD1 (6 bases). The CDR3 is 13 amino acids. Germline CDR1 reads MNHNY; CDR2 reads SVGAGI (reference sequence). V gave up 3 bases and J gave up 8 bases, with 13 bases separating them. CDR3 coding DNA: TGTGCCAGCAGTTATCGGACAGATTGGGGCTACACCTTC. Its protein product is CASSYRTDWGYTF.

The chain has TRBV7-2 and TRBJ1-1; 9 bases map to TRBD1. This CDR3 has 15 amino acids. The trim removed 2 bases at V and 4 bases at J, leaving 5 bases unmatched. Germline loops: CDR1 SGHTA, CDR2 FQGNSA. CDR3 protein: CASSLSPTGGTEAFF. The DNA of the CDR3 is TGTGCCAGCAGCTTATCCCCGACAGGGGGCACTGAAGCTTTCTTT.

The chain employs TRBV5-4 and TRBJ2-1; 8 positions match TRBD2. J lost 0 bases, V lost 2 bases, and 7 bases had no gene match. The CDR3 runs 17 residues. Germline V gene lookup returns CDR1 SGHNT and CDR2 YYREEE (reference sequence). This CDR3 is CASSFPSGPSSYNEQFF. The CDR3 nucleotides are TGTGCCAGCAGCTTCCCTAGCGGGCCTAGCTCCTACAATGAGCAGTTCTTC. Full variable domain (remainder filled in from reference TRBV5-4 and TRBJ2-1): ETGVTQSPTHLIKTRGQQVTLRCSSQSGHNTVSWYQQALGQGPQFIFQYYREEENGRGNFPPRFSGLQFPNYSSELNVNALELDDSALYLCASSFPSGPSSYNEQFFGPGTRLTVL.